The T cell receptor (beta chain) under discussion was sequenced for a study of cytomegalovirus exposure and HLA in healthy donors. This CDR3 region has 15 residues. In germline, CDR1 is MNHNS, CDR2 SASEGT. With 1 base clipped from V and 1 base from J, the junction kept 4 bases outside the gene matches. The study ran its PCR with 60 Vbeta and 13 Jbeta primers. Sequenced by immunoSEQ multiplex PCR; TCRdb stores in-frame clones only, minus some. The top ten clones hold about 4.5% of a sample with 100,000 or so clones, about 77% of them seen once. The sample taken for sequencing was PBMCs. This chain joins TRBV6-1 and TRBJ2-7, with 7 bases identical to TRBD1. This TCR derives from a woman aged 18 to 35 in good health and CMV-seropositive. The CDR3 spells CASSEGGGPSYEQYF. The CDR3 nucleotides are TGTGCCAGCAGTGAAGGAGGGGGCCCGTCCTACGAGCAGTACTTC.